This TCR beta chain was identified in a study of blood T cells in healthy people across ages. Points from the study as a whole: Donors of long life had a larger count of naive CD4+ cells and greater diversity than aged donors. One million T cells yielded diversity estimates that were considered underestimates.

The germline CDR1 and CDR2 sequences are DFQATT and SNEGSKA (reference sequence). CDR3 size: 17 residues. As regards this clonotype: The target antigen is unknown.

Alongside a J-beta primer mix, a sample-barcoded 5' primer served in a second PCR lasting roughly 7 to 11 cycles. One entry per CDR3 protein results from TCRdb running MiXCR on the 5' RACE reads. The top ten clones hold 5.5% to 8% of a sample with about 1.4 million distinct CDR3 sequences, around 55% of them seen once. The rearrangement uses TRBV20-1 and TRBJ2-1, with 12 bases fitting TRBD2. The J call may be in error: the DNA end matches TRBJ2-7 better. Sequenced input: blood. The TCR comes from a man between 18 and 35 years old in good health. The chain's CDR3 is CSAGQPGLAGSYNEQYF. In nucleotides, the CDR3 is TGCAGTGCTGGACAACCGGGACTAGCGGGTTCCTACAATGAGCAGTACTTC.